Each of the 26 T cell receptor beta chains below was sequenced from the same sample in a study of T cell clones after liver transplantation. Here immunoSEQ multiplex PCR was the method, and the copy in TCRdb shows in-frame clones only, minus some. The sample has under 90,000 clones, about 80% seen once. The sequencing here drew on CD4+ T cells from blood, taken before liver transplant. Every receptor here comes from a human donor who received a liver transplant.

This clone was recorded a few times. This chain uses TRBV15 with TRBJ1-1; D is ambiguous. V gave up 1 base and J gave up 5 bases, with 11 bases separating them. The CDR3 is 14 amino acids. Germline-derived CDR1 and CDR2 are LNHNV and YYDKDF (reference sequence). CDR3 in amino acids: CATSRGLRWTEAFF. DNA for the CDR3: TGTGCCACCAGCAGAGGACTTAGGTGGACTGAAGCTTTCTTT.

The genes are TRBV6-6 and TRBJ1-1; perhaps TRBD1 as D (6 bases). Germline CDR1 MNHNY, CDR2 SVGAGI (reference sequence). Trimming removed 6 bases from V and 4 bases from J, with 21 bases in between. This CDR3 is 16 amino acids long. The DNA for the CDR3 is TGTGCCAGCAGCCCCTTATTCTCAGGGGAGAGCACTGAAGCTTTCTTT. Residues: CASSPLFSGESTEAFF.

CDR3 sequence: CASSPDRASGNTIYF. The CDR3 coding sequence is TGTGCCAGCAGCCCCGACAGAGCCTCTGGAAACACCATATATTTT. V usage is TRBV6-5 and J usage is TRBJ1-3, with a weak D call TRBD1 (5 bases). Germline V gene data show CDR1 as MNHEY and CDR2 as SVGAGI. V lost 6 bases and J 0 bases, leaving 12 bases between the germline ends. The CDR3 extends over 15 amino acids.

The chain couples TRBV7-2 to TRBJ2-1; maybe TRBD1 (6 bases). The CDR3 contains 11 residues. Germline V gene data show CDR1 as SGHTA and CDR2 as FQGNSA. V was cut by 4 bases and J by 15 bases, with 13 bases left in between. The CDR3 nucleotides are TGTGCCAGCAGCTCCAGGGGCAGAGGGTTCTTC. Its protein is CASSSRGRGFF.

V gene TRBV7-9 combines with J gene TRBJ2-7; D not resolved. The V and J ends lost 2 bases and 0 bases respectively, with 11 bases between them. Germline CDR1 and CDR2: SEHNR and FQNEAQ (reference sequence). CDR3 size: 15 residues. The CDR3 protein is CASSLSGRSSYEQYF. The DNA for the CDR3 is TGTGCCAGCAGCTTAAGTGGCAGGAGCTCCTACGAGCAGTACTTC.

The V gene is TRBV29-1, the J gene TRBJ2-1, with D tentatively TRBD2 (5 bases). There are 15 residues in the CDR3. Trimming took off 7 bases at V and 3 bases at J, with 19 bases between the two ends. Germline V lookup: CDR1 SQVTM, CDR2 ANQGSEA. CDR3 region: CSALGLPNNYNEQFF. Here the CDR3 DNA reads TGCAGCGCACTTGGACTCCCAAATAACTACAATGAGCAGTTCTTC.

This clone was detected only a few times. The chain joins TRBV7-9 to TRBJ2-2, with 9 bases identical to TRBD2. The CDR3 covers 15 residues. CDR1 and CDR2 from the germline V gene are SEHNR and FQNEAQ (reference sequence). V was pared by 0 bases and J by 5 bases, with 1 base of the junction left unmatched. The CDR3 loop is CASSLASGSTGELFF. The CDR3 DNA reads TGTGCCAGCAGCTTAGCTAGCGGGAGTACCGGGGAGCTGTTTTTT.

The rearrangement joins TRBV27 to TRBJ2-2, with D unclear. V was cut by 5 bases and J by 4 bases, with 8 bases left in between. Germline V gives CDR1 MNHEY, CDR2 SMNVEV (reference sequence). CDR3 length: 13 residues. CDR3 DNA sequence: TGTGCCAGCAGTCTGTGGGTCACCGGGGAGCTGTTTTTT. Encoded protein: CASSLWVTGELFF.

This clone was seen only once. The CDR3 DNA follows: TGTGCCAGCAGCCAAAACAGGGCCGAAGCTTTCTTT. Its translation: CASSQNRAEAFF. The V call is TRBV28, the J call TRBJ1-1, with a possible D match to TRBD1 (6 bases). In germline, CDR1 is MDHEN, CDR2 SYDVKM. There are 12 residues in the CDR3. V shed 6 bases and J shed 8 bases, with 13 bases lying between them.

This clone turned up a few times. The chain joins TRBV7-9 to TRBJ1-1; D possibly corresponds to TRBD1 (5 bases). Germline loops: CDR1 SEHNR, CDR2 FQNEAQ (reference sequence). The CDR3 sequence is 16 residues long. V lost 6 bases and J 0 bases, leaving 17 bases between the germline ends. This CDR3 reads CASRPRRQDMNTEAFF. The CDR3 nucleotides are TGTGCCAGCAGGCCACGCAGGCAGGACATGAACACTGAAGCTTTCTTT.

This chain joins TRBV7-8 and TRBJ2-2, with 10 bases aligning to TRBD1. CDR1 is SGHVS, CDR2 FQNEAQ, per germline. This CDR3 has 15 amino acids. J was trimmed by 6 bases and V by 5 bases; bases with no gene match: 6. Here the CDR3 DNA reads TGTGCCAGCAGCCACTATGGACAGGGGGCCGGGGAGCTGTTTTTT. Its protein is CASSHYGQGAGELFF.

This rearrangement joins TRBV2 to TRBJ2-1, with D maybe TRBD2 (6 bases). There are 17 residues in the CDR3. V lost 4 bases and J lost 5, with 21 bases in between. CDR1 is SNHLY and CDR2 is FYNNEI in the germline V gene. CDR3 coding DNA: TGTGCCAGCAGTGTATTCCCCCGCCGGGACTCTAACAATGAGCAGTTCTTC. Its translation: CASSVFPRRDSNNEQFF. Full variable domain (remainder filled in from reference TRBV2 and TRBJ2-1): EPEVTQTPSHQVTQMGQEVILRCVPISNHLYFYWYRQILGQKVEFLVSFYNNEISEKSEIFDDQFSVERPDGSNFTLKIRSTKLEDSAMYFCASSVFPRRDSNNEQFFGPGTRLTVL.

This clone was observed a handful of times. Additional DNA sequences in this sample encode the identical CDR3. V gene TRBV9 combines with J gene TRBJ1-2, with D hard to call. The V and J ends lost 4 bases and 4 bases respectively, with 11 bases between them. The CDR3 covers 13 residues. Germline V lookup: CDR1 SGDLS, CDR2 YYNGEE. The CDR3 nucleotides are TGTGCCAGCAGCCCTCGGGGTATCTATGGCTACACCTTC. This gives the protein CASSPRGIYGYTF. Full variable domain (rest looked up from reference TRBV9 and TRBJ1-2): DSGVTQTPKHLITATGQRVTLRCSPRSGDLSVYWYQQSLDQGLQFLIQYYNGEERAKGNILERFSAQQFPDLHSELNLSSLELGDSALYFCASSPRGIYGYTFGSGTRLTVV.

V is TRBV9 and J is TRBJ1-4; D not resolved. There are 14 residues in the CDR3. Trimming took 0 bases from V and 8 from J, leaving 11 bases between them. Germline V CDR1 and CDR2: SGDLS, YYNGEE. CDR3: CASSVGGGREKLFF. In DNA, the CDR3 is TGTGCCAGCAGCGTAGGTGGAGGAAGAGAAAAACTGTTTTTT.

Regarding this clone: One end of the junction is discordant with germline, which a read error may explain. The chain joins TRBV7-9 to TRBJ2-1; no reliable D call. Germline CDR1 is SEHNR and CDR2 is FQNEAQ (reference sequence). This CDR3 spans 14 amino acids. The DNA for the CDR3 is TGTGCCAGCAGCATAGCCGCTTCCCCATCCGAGCAGTTCTTC. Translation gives CASSIAASPSEQFF.

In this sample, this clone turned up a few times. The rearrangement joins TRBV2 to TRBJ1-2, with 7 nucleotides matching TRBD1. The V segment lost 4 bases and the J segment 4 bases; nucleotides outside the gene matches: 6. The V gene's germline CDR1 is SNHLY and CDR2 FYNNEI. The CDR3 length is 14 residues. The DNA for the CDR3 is TGTGCCAGCAGTGTTGAGGGGGCGGGCTATGGCTACACCTTC. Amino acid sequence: CASSVEGAGYGYTF.

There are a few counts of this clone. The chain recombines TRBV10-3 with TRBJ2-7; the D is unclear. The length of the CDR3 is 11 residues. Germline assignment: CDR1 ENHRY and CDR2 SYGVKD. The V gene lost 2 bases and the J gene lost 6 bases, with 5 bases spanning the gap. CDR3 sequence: CAISETSEQYF. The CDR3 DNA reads TGTGCCATCAGTGAGACCTCCGAGCAGTACTTC.

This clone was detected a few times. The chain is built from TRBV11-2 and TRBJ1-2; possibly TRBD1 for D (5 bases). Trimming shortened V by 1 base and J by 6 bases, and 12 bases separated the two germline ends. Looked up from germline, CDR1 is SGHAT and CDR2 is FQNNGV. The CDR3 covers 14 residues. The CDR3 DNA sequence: TGTGCCAGCAGCTTAGGTGGGACTACGGATGGCTACACCTTC. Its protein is CASSLGGTTDGYTF. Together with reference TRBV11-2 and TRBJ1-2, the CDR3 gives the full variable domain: EAGVAQSPRYKIIEKRQSVAFWCNPISGHATLYWYQQILGQGPKLLIQFQNNGVVDDSQLPKDRFSAERLKGVDSTLKIQPAKLEDSAVYLCASSLGGTTDGYTFGSGTRLTVV.

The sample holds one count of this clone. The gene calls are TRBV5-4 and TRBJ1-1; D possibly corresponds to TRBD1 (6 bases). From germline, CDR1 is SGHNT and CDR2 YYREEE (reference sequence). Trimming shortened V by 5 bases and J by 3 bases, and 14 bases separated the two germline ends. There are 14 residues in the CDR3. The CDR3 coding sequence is TGTGCCAGCAGTGAGGGGGGCAGGGACACTGAAGCTTTCTTT. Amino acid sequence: CASSEGGRDTEAFF.

CDR3 region: CASSLTGGNTEAFF. CDR3 nucleotides: TGTGCCAGCAGTTTGACAGGGGGGAACACTGAAGCTTTCTTT. The rearrangement joins TRBV6-5 to TRBJ1-1, with 9 bases aligning to TRBD1. CDR1 and CDR2 from the germline V gene are MNHEY and SVGAGI. This CDR3 has 14 residues. With 4 bases clipped from V and 1 base from J, the junction kept 1 base outside the gene matches.

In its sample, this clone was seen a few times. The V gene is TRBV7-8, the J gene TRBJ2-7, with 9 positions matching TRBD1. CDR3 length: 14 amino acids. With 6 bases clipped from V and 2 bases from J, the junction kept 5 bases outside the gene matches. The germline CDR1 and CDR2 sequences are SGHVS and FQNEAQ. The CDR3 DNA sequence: TGTGCCAGCAGTCAGGGACAGGGTCCCTACGAGCAGTACTTC. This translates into CASSQGQGPYEQYF.

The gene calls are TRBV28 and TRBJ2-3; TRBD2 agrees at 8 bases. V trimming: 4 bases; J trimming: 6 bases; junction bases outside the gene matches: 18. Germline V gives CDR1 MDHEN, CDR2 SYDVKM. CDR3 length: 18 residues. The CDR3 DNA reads TGTGCCAGCAGTTCCGCTAAGAACCTAGCGGGCTTTCCGGATACGCAGTATTTT. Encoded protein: CASSSAKNLAGFPDTQYF.

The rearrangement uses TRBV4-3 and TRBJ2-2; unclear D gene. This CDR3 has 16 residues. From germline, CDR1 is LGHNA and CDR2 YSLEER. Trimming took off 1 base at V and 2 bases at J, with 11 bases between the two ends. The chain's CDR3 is CASSQARQPNTGELFF. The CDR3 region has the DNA TGCGCCAGCAGCCAAGCCCGGCAGCCCAACACCGGGGAGCTGTTTTTT.

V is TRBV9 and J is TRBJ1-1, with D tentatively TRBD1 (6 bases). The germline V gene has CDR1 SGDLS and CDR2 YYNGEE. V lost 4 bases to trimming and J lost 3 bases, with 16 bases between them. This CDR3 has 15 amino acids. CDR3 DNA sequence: TGTGCCAGCAGCACTCAGGGGTTTCAGGACACTGAAGCTTTCTTT. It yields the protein CASSTQGFQDTEAFF.

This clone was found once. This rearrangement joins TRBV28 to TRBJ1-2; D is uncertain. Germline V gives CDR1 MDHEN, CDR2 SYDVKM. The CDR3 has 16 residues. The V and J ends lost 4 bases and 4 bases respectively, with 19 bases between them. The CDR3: CASSSEGYPFAYGYTF. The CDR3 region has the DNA TGTGCCAGCAGTTCCGAAGGGTACCCTTTTGCCTATGGCTACACCTTC.

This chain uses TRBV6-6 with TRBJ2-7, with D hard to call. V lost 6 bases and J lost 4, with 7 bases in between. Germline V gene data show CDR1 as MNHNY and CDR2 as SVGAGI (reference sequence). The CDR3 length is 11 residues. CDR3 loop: CASSLLYEQYF. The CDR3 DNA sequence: TGTGCCAGCAGCCTCCTATACGAGCAGTACTTC.